A selection of T cell receptor beta chains follows, all from one sample in a study of blood T cell repertoires in COVID-19. Repertoires were generated with immunoSEQ multiplex PCR, while TCRdb's copy carries only in-frame clones and drops some. The sample consists of 30,000 to 40,000 clones, roughly 85% of them appearing once. Sequences were obtained from peripheral blood. All receptors derive from a man aged 55 to 70 with active or convalescent COVID-19. Both conserved end residues are part of each CDR3. The D gene is left open where the match is weak. A clone size is listed for some rows: how often the clone was seen (once, few, many), or a class if it is expanded.

TRBV4-3,TRBD1,.,TRBJ2-1,TGCGCCAGCAGCCAACGGACAGGGGGCAATGAGCAGTTCTTC,CASSQRTGGNEQFF
TRBV29-1,.,.,TRBJ1-2,TGCAGCGTTGCCGTAGGGGGCTATGGCTACACCTTC,CSVAVGGYGYTF
TRBV9,TRBD1,.,TRBJ2-4,TGTGCCAGCAGCGTCCGGGGAGACAGGGCTGGAGACATTCAGTACTTC,CASSVRGDRAGDIQYF
TRBV2,.,few,TRBJ2-2,TGTGCCAGCAGTGGGGGCTATAGGGCCGGGGAGCTGTTTTTT,CASSGGYRAGELFF
TRBV19,.,.,TRBJ2-5,TGTGCCAGTAGTATGAAGGGGGTCGGAGAGACCCAGTACTTC,CASSMKGVGETQYF
TRBV6-5,TRBD1,.,TRBJ2-3,TGTGCCAGCAGCCAGACAGGGTGGGTCACAGATACGCAGTATTTT,CASSQTGWVTDTQYF
TRBV19,TRBD1,.,TRBJ2-5,TGTGCCAGTAGTATAGGGGGGACAGTTCAAGAGACCCAGTACTTC,CASSIGGTVQETQYF
TRBV25-1,TRBD1,once,TRBJ1-2,TGTGCCAGCAGAGAAAAGGGGGCGAATGGCTACACCTTC,CASREKGANGYTF
TRBV4-3,.,.,TRBJ2-3,TGCGCCAGTGGGGGGGGGCCTTCAGGCACAGATACGCAGTATTTT,CASGGGPSGTDTQYF
TRBV4-1,.,.,TRBJ2-1,TGCGCCCGCAGCCAACAAGGGGGGGGCTTGGGGAATGAGCAGTTCTTC,CARSQQGGGLGNEQFF
TRBV4-2,TRBD1,.,TRBJ1-5,TGTGCCAGCAGCCAAGCCTCGGGACAGGGGGCAGGCCAGCCCCAGCATTTT,CASSQASGQGAGQPQHF
TRBV6-5,.,.,TRBJ2-1,TGTGCCAGCAGTCTAGCGCTCCCGGGGGATGAGCAGTTCTTC,CASSLALPGDEQFF
TRBV18,.,.,TRBJ1-3,TGTGCCAGCTCACGAGCACAGGGTTCTGGAAACACCATATATTTT,CASSRAQGSGNTIYF
TRBV5-1,TRBD2,.,TRBJ2-3,TGCGCCAGCAGCCCAGGAGCGGGGTGGGCAGATACGCAGTATTTT,CASSPGAGWADTQYF
TRBV29-1,.,.,TRBJ1-3,TGCAGCGTCGCGGAAGGAAACACCATATATTTT,CSVAEGNTIYF
TRBV24-1,TRBD1,.,TRBJ1-5,TGTGCCACCAGTGATGTAGGACAGGGTGACAATCAGCCCCAGCATTTT,CATSDVGQGDNQPQHF
TRBV5-1,TRBD2,.,TRBJ2-1,TGCGCCAGCAGGGGAGGGGTAGACAATGAGCAGTTCTTC,CASRGGVDNEQFF
TRBV4-2,.,.,TRBJ1-2,TGTGCCAGCAGCCAAGATTTACAGGGTAGATATGGCTACACCTTC,CASSQDLQGRYGYTF
TRBV10-1,TRBD1,few,TRBJ2-2,TGCGCCAGCAGTGAGGCCCGGACAGGGATCTCGGGGACCGGGGAGCTGTTTTTT,CASSEARTGISGTGELFF
TRBV11-3,TRBD1,once,TRBJ2-4,TGTGCCAGCAGCCGCGACCCGGGACAGGAAAACATTCAGTACTTC,CASSRDPGQENIQYF
TRBV6-5,TRBD1,.,TRBJ2-2,TGTGCCAGCAGACAGGGGGCCGGGGGTACCGGGGAGTTGTTTTTT,CASRQGAGGTGELFF
TRBV24-1,TRBD1,.,TRBJ1-4,TGTGCCACCAGTTTACACACAGGGGCGGCAACTAATGAAAAACTGTTTTTT,CATSLHTGAATNEKLFF
TRBV9,.,once,TRBJ1-6,TGTGCCAGCAGCACCCTGGACTCAGCGTCACCCCTCCACTTT,CASSTLDSASPLHF
TRBV7-2,.,few,TRBJ2-1,TGTGCCAGCAGCTTAGCGCTTTCCGGAGCGCACTCCTACAATGAGCAGTTCTTC,CASSLALSGAHSYNEQFF
TRBV6-5,.,.,TRBJ1-6,TGTGCCAGCAGTTACTCGATCAGGGGAGATAATTCACCCCTCCACTTT,CASSYSIRGDNSPLHF
TRBV28,TRBD1,.,TRBJ2-5,TGTGCCAGCGACTTCCATTCGACCGGGACAGAAGTTCAAGAGACCCAGTACTTC,CASDFHSTGTEVQETQYF
TRBV11-3,TRBD2,few,TRBJ2-3,TGTGCCAGCAGCCGGAGCCTAGCGGGAGGGGGAGATACGCAGTATTTT,CASSRSLAGGGDTQYF
TRBV28,.,.,TRBJ2-3,TGTGCCAGCACCGATCCCGGGGGGCGCCGCGCAGATACGCAGTATTTT,CASTDPGGRRADTQYF
TRBV5-1,.,.,TRBJ1-1,TGCGCCAGCAGCTTGGGGCAGGGGAAGAACACTGAAGCTTTCTTT,CASSLGQGKNTEAFF
TRBV28,.,.,TRBJ1-1,TGTGCCAGCAGCCCCTGGGGCAGGGTGAACACTGAAGCTTTCTTT,CASSPWGRVNTEAFF
TRBV5-1,TRBD1,.,TRBJ2-2,TGCGCCAGCAGCTTGGTGCGACAGGGGGCGGCCGGGGGGAACACCGGGGAGCTGTTTTTT,CASSLVRQGAAGGNTGELFF
TRBV19,.,.,TRBJ1-5,TGTGCCAGTAGTATTATCTCGGGGATGGATCAGCCCCAGCATTTT,CASSIISGMDQPQHF
TRBV5-4,.,.,TRBJ2-3,TGTGCCAGCAGCCGACCCGGGCTAGCCCTGGATACGCAGTATTTT,CASSRPGLALDTQYF
TRBV5-1,.,.,TRBJ2-5,TGCGCCAGCAGCTTGGGCTGGCAGCAAGAGACCCAGTACTTC,CASSLGWQQETQYF
TRBV28,.,once,TRBJ1-2,TGTGCCAGCAGTTCAAACGACCCGGCGACGACAGTGTTCTATGGCTACACCTTC,CASSSNDPATTVFYGYTF
TRBV6-6,TRBD1,.,TRBJ2-5,TGTGCCAGCAGTACCGGGACAGGGCGGCAAGAGACCCAGTACTTC,CASSTGTGRQETQYF
TRBV7-8,.,once,TRBJ2-5,TGTGCCAGCAGCTCACAGGGTTTAGGAGAGACCCAGTACTTC,CASSSQGLGETQYF
TRBV29-1,.,.,TRBJ1-3,TGCAGCGCGCAGACTAGTGGAAACACCATATATTTT,CSAQTSGNTIYF
TRBV4-1,.,.,TRBJ2-5,TGCGCCAGCAGCCAAGGAGGGGGGGGGCTGAAAGAGACCCAGTACTTC,CASSQGGGGLKETQYF
TRBV5-1,TRBD1,.,TRBJ2-5,TGCGCCAGCAGCTTGGGGACAGGGCGGGGAGAGACCCAGTACTTC,CASSLGTGRGETQYF
TRBV5-1,.,.,TRBJ1-6,TGCGCCAGCAGCTTGACGCAGGCCGGTAATTCACCCCTCCACTTT,CASSLTQAGNSPLHF
TRBV5-4,TRBD1,once,TRBJ2-1,TGTGCCAGCAGCCCTGGACAGGGGTTCCTCTACAATGAGCAGTTCTTC,CASSPGQGFLYNEQFF
TRBV19,TRBD2,.,TRBJ2-3,TGTGCCAGTAGCAGGGGGACTAGCGGGGCAGATACGCAGTATTTT,CASSRGTSGADTQYF
TRBV6-5,.,.,TRBJ1-2,TGTGCCAGCAGTTTAGGAGATAACTATGGCTACACCTTC,CASSLGDNYGYTF
TRBV6-2/TRBV6-3,TRBD2,.,TRBJ2-3,TGTGCCAGCAGTTACCCTCCTGGACTAGATACAGATACGCAGTATTTT,CASSYPPGLDTDTQYF
TRBV28,.,few,TRBJ1-6,TGTGCCAGCAGTCTCCCGGACTTATATAATTCACCCCTCCACTTT,CASSLPDLYNSPLHF
TRBV28,.,.,TRBJ1-3,TGTGCCAGCAGTTACGGACAGAACACCATATATTTT,CASSYGQNTIYF
TRBV5-6,TRBD1,.,TRBJ1-5,TGTGCCAGCAGCTTGGCGAGACAGGGATACACTCAGCCCCAGCATTTT,CASSLARQGYTQPQHF
TRBV3-1/TRBV3-2,.,.,TRBJ2-5,TGTGCCAGCAGCCAAGGCAGGCCCGCCTCACCCTTTAAAGAGACCCAGTACTTC,CASSQGRPASPFKETQYF
TRBV5-1,.,.,TRBJ1-3,TGCGCCAGCAGCTCCGGGGACACCATATATTTT,CASSSGDTIYF
TRBV12-3/TRBV12-4,.,once,TRBJ1-1,TGTGCCAGCACCCTGGGGGGGACTGAAGCTTTCTTT,CASTLGGTEAFF
TRBV5-1,TRBD1,.,TRBJ1-4,TGCGCCAGCAGGAATACAGGGGGTTCGGTTAATGAAAAACTGTTTTTT,CASRNTGGSVNEKLFF
TRBV5-1,.,few,TRBJ2-5,TGCGCCAGCAGCTTGGACATGGGGGCTAAAGAGACCCAGTACTTC,CASSLDMGAKETQYF
TRBV5-1,.,.,TRBJ1-1,TGCGCCAGCAGCCGCTGGGCAGATAGATCTGAAGCTTTCTTT,CASSRWADRSEAFF
TRBV5-4,.,.,TRBJ1-2,TGTGCCAGCAGCTTTCCCACCTCCCTAAATGGCTACACCTTC,CASSFPTSLNGYTF